What follows describes a single T cell receptor beta chain. Authors' methods: Using reference gene primer amplification, nucleated cell counts were estimated. The method was immunoSEQ multiplex PCR; TCRdb's version includes in-frame clones alone and lacks a portion of them. Clonal size and the V and J genes are those of that table, whereas D and trimming came from the DNA. This table has approximately 49,000 clones, 82% appearing once. These data are taken from a study of blood T cell repertoires in COVID-19. For the study at large: The samples span acute and convalescent COVID-19 from the United States, Italy and Spain.

This CDR3 has 15 residues. V lost 4 bases to trimming and J lost 3 bases; unmatched junction nucleotides: 9. Germline lookup yields CDR1 LGHDT and CDR2 YNNKEL (reference sequence). The sequence was collected from a woman aged 55-69 years with acute or convalescent COVID-19. Sequenced: peripheral blood. The chain has TRBV3-1 (or the pseudogene TRBV3-2) and TRBJ2-7; 7 nucleotides line up with TRBD1. The CDR3 loop is CASSPRGQGVYEQYF. The CDR3 nucleotides are TGTGCCAGCAGCCCCAGGGGTCAGGGGGTCTACGAGCAGTACTTC.